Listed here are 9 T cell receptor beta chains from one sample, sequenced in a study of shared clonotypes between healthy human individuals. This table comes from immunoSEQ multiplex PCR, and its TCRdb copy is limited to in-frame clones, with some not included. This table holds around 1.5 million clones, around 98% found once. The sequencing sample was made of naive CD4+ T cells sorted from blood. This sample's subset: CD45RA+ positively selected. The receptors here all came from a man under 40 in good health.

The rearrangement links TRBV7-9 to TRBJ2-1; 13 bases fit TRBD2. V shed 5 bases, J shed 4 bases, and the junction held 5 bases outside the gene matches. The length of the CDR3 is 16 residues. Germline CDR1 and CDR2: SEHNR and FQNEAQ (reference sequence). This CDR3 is CASSTTSGRGYNEQFF. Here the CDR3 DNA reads TGTGCCAGCAGCACCACTAGCGGGAGGGGGTACAATGAGCAGTTCTTC. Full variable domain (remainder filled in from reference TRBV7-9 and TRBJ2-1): DTGVSQNPRHKITKRGQNVTFRCDPISEHNRLYWYRQTLGQGPEFLTYFQNEAQLEKSRLLSDRFSAERPKGSFSTLEIQRTEQGDSAMYLCASSTTSGRGYNEQFFGPGTRLTVL.

As DNA, the CDR3 is TGTGCCAGCTCACCCGTTCTCACAGGGTACGAGCAGTACTTC. The encoded protein is CASSPVLTGYEQYF. The chain joins TRBV18 to TRBJ2-7; tentative D call: TRBD1 (6 bases). The CDR3 length is 14 residues. CDR1 is KGHSH, CDR2 LQKENI, per germline. Trimming removed 3 bases from V and 4 bases from J, with 13 bases in between.

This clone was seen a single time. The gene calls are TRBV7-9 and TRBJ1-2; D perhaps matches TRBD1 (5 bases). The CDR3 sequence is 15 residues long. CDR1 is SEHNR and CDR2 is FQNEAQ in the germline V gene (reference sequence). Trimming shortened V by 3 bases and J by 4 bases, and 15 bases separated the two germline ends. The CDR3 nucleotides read TGTGCCAGCAGCTTGTGGGGCACAGAATTCTATGGCTACACCTTC. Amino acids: CASSLWGTEFYGYTF.

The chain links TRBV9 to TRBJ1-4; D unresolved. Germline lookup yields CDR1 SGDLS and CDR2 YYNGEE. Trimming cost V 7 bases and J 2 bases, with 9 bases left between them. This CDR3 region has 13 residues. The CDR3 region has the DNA TGTGCCAGCGCCCGGGGTACTAATGAAAAACTGTTTTTT. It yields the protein CASARGTNEKLFF.

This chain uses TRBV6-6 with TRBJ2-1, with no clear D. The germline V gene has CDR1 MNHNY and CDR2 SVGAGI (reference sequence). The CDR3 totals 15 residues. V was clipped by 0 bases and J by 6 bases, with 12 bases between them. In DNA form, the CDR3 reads TGTGCCAGCAGTTACTCTCAGCCGCTTAGCAATGAGCAGTTCTTC. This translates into CASSYSQPLSNEQFF.

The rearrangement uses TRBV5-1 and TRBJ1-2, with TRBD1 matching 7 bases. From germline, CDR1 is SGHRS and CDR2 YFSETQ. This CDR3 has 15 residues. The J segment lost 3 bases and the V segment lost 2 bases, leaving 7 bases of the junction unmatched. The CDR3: CASSLGGGTHYGYTF. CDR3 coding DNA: TGCGCCAGCAGCTTAGGAGGGGGCACTCACTATGGCTACACCTTC.

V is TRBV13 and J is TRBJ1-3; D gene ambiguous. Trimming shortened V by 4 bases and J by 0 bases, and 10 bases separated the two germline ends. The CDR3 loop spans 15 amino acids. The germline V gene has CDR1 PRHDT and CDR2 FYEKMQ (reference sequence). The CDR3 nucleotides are TGTGCCAGCAGCTCCGCCCAGGTCTCTGGAAACACCATATATTTT. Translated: CASSSAQVSGNTIYF.

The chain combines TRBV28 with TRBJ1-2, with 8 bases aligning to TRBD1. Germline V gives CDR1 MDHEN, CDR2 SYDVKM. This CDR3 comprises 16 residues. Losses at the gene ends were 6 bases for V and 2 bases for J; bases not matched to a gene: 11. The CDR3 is CASRQDSRGPNYGYTF. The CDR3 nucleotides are TGTGCCAGCAGACAAGACTCCAGGGGGCCGAACTATGGCTACACCTTC.

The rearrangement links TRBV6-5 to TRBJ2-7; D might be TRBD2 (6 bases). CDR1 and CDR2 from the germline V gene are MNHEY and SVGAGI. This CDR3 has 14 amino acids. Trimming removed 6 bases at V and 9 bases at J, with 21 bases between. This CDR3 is CASRPEGVGWWQYF. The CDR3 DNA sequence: TGTGCCAGCAGGCCGGAGGGAGTAGGCTGGTGGCAGTACTTC.